Each of the 24 T cell receptor beta chains below was sequenced from the same sample in a study of CD8 T cells in Susac syndrome. Reverse transcription of roughly 0.5 to 1 ug RNA used random hexamers. TCRdb reprocessed the immunoSEQ multiplex PCR reads via MiXCR and lists one record per CDR3 protein. The sample yields some 300,000 distinct CDR3 sequences, around 85% seen once. Sequencing used CD8+ T cells from PBMCs. These receptors all stem from a human donor with multiple sclerosis.

The chain is built from TRBV5-1 and TRBJ2-1; D unresolved. Trimming took 0 bases from V and 3 from J, leaving 10 bases between them. This CDR3 has 15 amino acids. CDR1 SGHRS and CDR2 YFSETQ come from the germline V gene. CDR3 in DNA: TGCGCCAGCAGCTTGGCCATTGTTTACTACAATGAGCAGTTCTTC. This encodes CASSLAIVYYNEQFF.

The CDR3 protein is CASSSAGGNTEAFF. Written as DNA, the CDR3 is TGTGCCAGCAGTTCCGCAGGGGGCAACACTGAAGCTTTCTTT. The V call is TRBV12-3 or TRBV12-4, the J call TRBJ1-1; 8 bases are shared with TRBD1. The V segment lost 4 bases and the J segment 2 bases; nucleotides outside the gene matches: 3. This CDR3 has 14 amino acids.

The gene calls are TRBV4-3 and TRBJ2-7; the match to TRBD2 covers 9 bases. Germline loops: CDR1 LGHNA, CDR2 YSLEER. CDR3 length equals 14 residues. Trimming cost V 5 bases and J 5 bases; bases outside gene matches: 7. CDR3 coding DNA: TGCGCCAGCAGCTTGGGACTAGCTGTCGACGAGCAGTACTTC. This codes for CASSLGLAVDEQYF.

The chain carries TRBV4-1 and TRBJ2-3, with D unresolved. Germline CDR1 is MGHRA and CDR2 is YSYEKL. The CDR3 sequence is 15 residues long. The germline V and J ends were trimmed by 1 base and 4 bases, with 12 bases remaining between them. The CDR3 spells CASSQGAQSPDTQYF. Written as DNA, the CDR3 is TGCGCCAGCAGCCAAGGGGCGCAGAGCCCAGATACGCAGTATTTT.

The chain has TRBV13 and TRBJ1-2; perhaps TRBD1 as D (5 bases). The length of the CDR3 is 14 residues. Per the germline V gene, CDR1 is PRHDT and CDR2 is FYEKMQ (reference sequence). Deletions cut 5 bases from V and 2 bases from J, with 12 bases between. The CDR3 loop is CASSQGVSNYGYTF. The CDR3 nucleotides read TGTGCCAGCAGCCAAGGGGTCAGCAACTATGGCTACACCTTC.

The V call is TRBV19, the J call TRBJ2-1, with TRBD2 identical over 8 bases. Germline trimming cut 4 bases from V and 10 bases from J; bases unmatched to any gene: 9. The CDR3 runs to 14 residues. Germline loops: CDR1 LNHDA, CDR2 SQIVND (reference sequence). CDR3 in DNA: TGTGCCAGTAGTAAGGAACTAGCGGCATGGGAGCAGTTCTTC. Translation gives CASSKELAAWEQFF.

V usage is TRBV5-1 and J usage is TRBJ2-2; D is tentatively TRBD1 or TRBD2 (6 bases each). V lost 4 bases and J lost 9, with 16 bases in between. The CDR3 runs to 14 residues. Germline V gene sequence: CDR1 SGHRS, CDR2 YFSETQ. The chain's CDR3 is CASSPWRGLRELFF. CDR3 sequence (DNA): TGCGCCAGCAGCCCCTGGAGGGGGTTGCGGGAGCTGTTTTTT.

This clonotype was found once. The chain uses TRBV7-9 and TRBJ2-2; D gene unclear. This CDR3 spans 15 amino acids. The germline V gene encodes CDR1 SEHNR and CDR2 FQNEAQ (reference sequence). Trimming shortened V by 5 bases and J by 0 bases, and 10 bases separated the two germline ends. CDR3 region: CASSSNNANTGELFF. For the CDR3, the DNA is TGTGCCAGCAGCAGCAACAATGCGAACACCGGGGAGCTGTTTTTT.

The chain couples TRBV14 to TRBJ2-7; D remains unclear. Trimming stripped 2 bases from V and 2 bases from J, with 10 bases between. The CDR3 is 14 residues long. Per the germline V gene, CDR1 is SGHDN and CDR2 is FVKESK. Here the CDR3 DNA reads TGTGCCAGCAGCCAAAAGTGGCAGCCCTACGAGCAGTACTTC. It translates to CASSQKWQPYEQYF.

This clonotype has just one count. The rearrangement joins TRBV27 to TRBJ1-3; D not resolved. Germline loops: CDR1 MNHEY, CDR2 SMNVEV (reference sequence). Trimming cost V 5 bases and J 2 bases, with 13 bases left between them. CDR3 length equals 15 residues. The CDR3 loop reads CASSPDLNPGNTIYF. In DNA, the CDR3 is TGTGCCAGCAGTCCTGATCTAAACCCTGGAAACACCATATATTTT.

This chain joins TRBV7-9 and TRBJ1-2, with 7 bases that match TRBD1. Unmatched junction bases numbered 15, after V lost 1 base and J lost 4 bases. The CDR3 extends over 18 amino acids. Per the germline V gene, CDR1 is SEHNR and CDR2 is FQNEAQ (reference sequence). CDR3 loop: CASSLGDRAGYYRYGYTF. In DNA, the CDR3 is TGTGCCAGCAGCTTAGGCGACAGGGCGGGGTACTATCGCTATGGCTACACCTTC. Drawing the rest from reference TRBV7-9 and TRBJ1-2, the complete variable domain is DTGVSQNPRHKITKRGQNVTFRCDPISEHNRLYWYRQTLGQGPEFLTYFQNEAQLEKSRLLSDRFSAERPKGSFSTLEIQRTEQGDSAMYLCASSLGDRAGYYRYGYTFGSGTRLTVV.

The chain combines TRBV5-6 with TRBJ1-2, with D perhaps matching TRBD1 (6 bases). There are 12 residues in the CDR3. Between the trimmed V and J ends, which lost 3 bases and 6 bases, there was a span of 9 bases. Germline V CDR1 and CDR2: SGHDT, YYEEEE. This chain's CDR3 is CASSSGANGYTF. DNA for the CDR3: TGTGCCAGCAGCTCGGGGGCGAATGGCTACACCTTC.

This rearrangement joins TRBV6-5 to TRBJ2-7, with TRBD2 matching over 8 bases. Per germline, CDR1 MNHEY and CDR2 SVGAGI. V dropped 6 bases and J dropped 3; count of bases not matched to a gene: 10. The CDR3 runs to 15 residues. CDR3 DNA sequence: TGTGCCAGCAGCCCCCGGGAGGGGGATCTCTACGAGCAGTACTTC. It codes for CASSPREGDLYEQYF.

The V and J genes are TRBV5-1 and TRBJ2-2; the D gene is possibly TRBD1 (6 bases). Germline CDR1 and CDR2: SGHRS and YFSETQ. The length of the CDR3 is 17 residues. V shed 4 bases and J shed 1 base, with 17 bases lying between them. This CDR3 reads CASSEKRQAMNTGELFF. DNA for the CDR3: TGCGCCAGCAGCGAAAAAAGACAGGCCATGAACACCGGGGAGCTGTTTTTT.

For this clonotype: Because it lacks the conserved phenylalanine or tryptophan at the end, this CDR3 is likely a read error. The rearrangement links TRBV30 to TRBJ2-1, with D unclear. The CDR3 sequence is 17 residues long. V dropped 0 bases and J dropped 0 bases, with 15 bases sitting between them. CDR1 and CDR2 from the germline V gene are GTSNPN and SVGIG (reference sequence). CDR3 sequence reads: CAWSVGYGYGSYNEQFL. CDR3 nucleotide sequence: TGTGCCTGGAGTGTAGGGTACGGCTACGGCTCCTACAATGAGCAGTTCCTC.

This rearrangement joins TRBV19 to TRBJ1-4; D remains ambiguous. V gave up 0 bases and J gave up 0 bases, with 8 bases separating them. The CDR3 runs to 16 residues. Germline CDR1 LNHDA, CDR2 SQIVND (reference sequence). CDR3 sequence reads: CASSIDLESTNEKLFF. CDR3 coding DNA: TGTGCCAGTAGTATAGATCTCGAGTCAACTAATGAAAAACTGTTTTTT.

The V and J genes are TRBV20-1 and TRBJ2-3, with TRBD2 as a possible D gene (6 bases). The CDR3 sequence is 14 residues long. V gave up 3 bases and J gave up 3 bases, with 13 bases separating them. CDR1 and CDR2 from the germline V gene are DFQATT and SNEGSKA (reference sequence). The CDR3 region has the DNA TGCAGTGCTAGGGATACCGGGAGTACAGATACGCAGTATTTT. It encodes CSARDTGSTDTQYF.

This rearrangement joins TRBV19 to TRBJ2-1; 10 bases line up with TRBD2. The V and J ends lost 4 bases and 7 bases, in that order; junction bases with no gene match: 7. The CDR3 covers 15 residues. From germline, CDR1 is LNHDA and CDR2 SQIVND (reference sequence). CDR3 sequence reads: CASSTAGLASNEQFF. In DNA, the CDR3 is TGTGCCAGTAGTACCGCGGGACTAGCGTCAAATGAGCAGTTCTTC.

This CDR3 is CASSGRDEQFF. The CDR3 nucleotides are TGTGCCAGCAGCGGACGGGATGAGCAGTTCTTC. The V gene is TRBV7-8, the J gene TRBJ2-1; D unresolved. The CDR3 sequence is 11 residues long. Germline lookup yields CDR1 SGHVS and CDR2 FQNEAQ. The germline V and J ends were trimmed by 5 bases and 8 bases, with 7 bases remaining between them.

The CDR3 DNA follows: TGTGCCAGCAGCTCAACCCCCTCAACAGGGAAGAACTATGGCTACACCTTC. This codes for CASSSTPSTGKNYGYTF. The chain employs TRBV7-2 and TRBJ1-2, with D tentatively TRBD1 (6 bases). The CDR3 length is 17 residues. Trimming left V 4 bases short and J 2 bases short, with 20 bases between. Germline loops: CDR1 SGHTA, CDR2 FQGNSA.

About this clonotype: Mismatch with germline at one junction end may stem from a read error. The CDR3: CASGWSQLQHF. CDR3 nucleotide sequence: TGTGCCAGCGGGTGGAGTCAGCTCCAGCATTTT. V is TRBV6-5 and J is TRBJ1-5; D is uncertain. The CDR3 contains 11 residues. Germline V gene lookup returns CDR1 MNHEY and CDR2 SVGAGI.

This chain connects TRBV4-3 to TRBJ2-3, with 7 bases matching TRBD2. V lost 3 bases to trimming and J lost 5 bases; unmatched junction nucleotides: 11. The CDR3 is made up of 16 amino acids. Germline assignment: CDR1 LGHNA and CDR2 YSLEER. CDR3 sequence (DNA): TGCGCCAGCAGCCAGGCAACTAGCGTTGCTGGAGATACGCAGTATTTT. Its translation is CASSQATSVAGDTQYF.

V and J are TRBV7-6 and TRBJ2-1, with 10 bases lining up with TRBD2. The CDR3 is 19 amino acids. Germline lookup yields CDR1 SGHVS and CDR2 FNYEAQ. V lost 0 bases to trimming and J lost 2 bases; unmatched junction nucleotides: 10. This CDR3 is CASSLALTERGGPYNEQFF. CDR3 nucleotide sequence: TGTGCCAGCAGCTTAGCGCTTACGGAGCGGGGGGGGCCCTACAATGAGCAGTTCTTC.

This chain joins TRBV14 and TRBJ2-1; D remains unclear. V lost 4 bases to trimming and J lost 0 bases, with 7 bases between them. Germline-derived CDR1 and CDR2 are SGHDN and FVKESK. The CDR3 is made up of 14 amino acids. CDR3 amino acids: CASSLWDSYNEQFF. CDR3 DNA: TGTGCCAGCAGCCTGTGGGACTCCTACAATGAGCAGTTCTTC.